The 13 T cell receptor beta chains given below trace back to one sample, sequenced in a study of molecular identifiers for immune sequencing clone quantification. TCRdb reanalysed the PCR reads using MiXCR and keeps one entry per CDR3 protein. The sample shows 460,000 or so distinct CDR3 sequences, about 20% of them seen only once. The source material was naive CD8+ T cells from blood, with Jurkat cell RNA spiked in. As for subset: FACS-sorted CD8+CD4-CCR7+CD45RA+ naive T cells. These receptors came from a human donor in good health. Some libraries in this study had Jurkat cell RNA spiked in.

CDR3 DNA: TGCGCCAGCAGCCCCCGGGCGGGAGGGGTTGGGGCCAACGTCCTGACTTTC. Translating gives CASSPRAGGVGANVLTF. The chain carries TRBV4-1 and TRBJ2-6; 9 bases map to TRBD2. This CDR3 is 17 amino acids long. The V and J ends lost 4 bases and 3 bases, in that order; junction bases with no gene match: 7. The germline gives CDR1 MGHRA, CDR2 YSYEKL.

Many counts were recorded for this clonotype. The chain is built from TRBV28 and TRBJ2-6; D unclear. V gave up 6 bases and J gave up 0 bases, with 9 bases separating them. The CDR3 is made up of 15 amino acids. Per the germline V gene, CDR1 is MDHEN and CDR2 is SYDVKM. The CDR3 nucleotides are TGTGCCAGCAGAGTACAGCGCTCTGGGGCCAACGTCCTGACTTTC. It specifies CASRVQRSGANVLTF.

The V gene is TRBV20-1, the J gene TRBJ2-5, with 7 positions matching TRBD2. V lost 0 bases to trimming and J lost 4 bases; unmatched junction nucleotides: 2. The germline V gene encodes CDR1 DFQATT and CDR2 SNEGSKA (reference sequence). The CDR3 spans 13 residues. CDR3 loop: CSARDRLAETQYF. DNA of the CDR3: TGCAGTGCTAGAGATCGACTAGCAGAGACCCAGTACTTC.

This clonotype was found many times. The genes are TRBV6-5 and TRBJ1-2; TRBD1 matches 7 bases. The CDR3 loop spans 18 amino acids. Germline loops: CDR1 MNHEY, CDR2 SVGAGI. V shed 8 bases and J 1 base; nucleotides not matched to a gene: 19. This CDR3 is CASGNSQDRKIFNYGYTF. Here the CDR3 DNA reads TGTGCCAGCGGAAACTCCCAGGACAGGAAAATCTTTAACTATGGCTACACCTTC.

This clonotype has more than one count but fewer than ten. The CDR3 spells CASSDGLGQPQHF. DNA for the CDR3: TGTGCCAGCAGTGACGGATTAGGTCAGCCCCAGCATTTT. V usage is TRBV6-4 and J usage is TRBJ1-5; D is unresolved. The length of the CDR3 is 13 residues. Germline CDR1 MRHNA, CDR2 SNTAGT. Trimming took off 2 bases at V and 6 bases at J, with 8 bases between the two ends.

Details on this clonotype: A much larger clone differs from this one at a single base, so this may be a read error. J is TRBJ2-5 and V is TRBV28; a weak D match, TRBD2 (5 bases). The CDR3 extends over 13 amino acids. Germline CDR1 and CDR2: MDHEN and SYDVKM. Trimming took 4 bases from V and 7 from J, leaving 13 bases between them. Here the CDR3 DNA reads TGTGCCAGCAGTTCCCGTACAGAGGGGACCCAGTACTTC. Translated, it gives CASSSRTEGTQYF. Full variable domain (rest looked up from reference TRBV28 and TRBJ2-5): DVKVTQSSRYLVKRTGEKVFLECVQDMDHENMFWYRQDPGLGLRLIYFSYDVKMKEKGDIPEGYSVSREKKERFSLILESASTNQTSMYLCASSSRTEGTQYFGPGTRLLVL.

Worth noting for this clonotype: Possible read error: a much larger clone is one base away. The rearrangement joins TRBV4-3 to TRBJ1-4; D is unclear. Germline CDR1 reads LGHNA; CDR2 reads YSLEER. The CDR3 contains 16 residues. This CDR3 reads CASSPSNRVYNEKQFF. The CDR3 coding sequence is TGCGCCAGCAGCCCGTCAAACAGAGTTTATAATGAAAAACAGTTTTTT.

This clonotype was observed a few times. This chain connects TRBV4-3 to TRBJ2-7; D gene unclear. With 0 bases removed from V and 1 base from J, the gap between germline ends came to 13 bases. This CDR3 region has 16 residues. Germline assignment: CDR1 LGHNA and CDR2 YSLEER. The CDR3 DNA reads TGCGCCAGCAGCCAAGATTTCGCCTTCACTTCCTACGAGCAGTACTTC. It translates to CASSQDFAFTSYEQYF.

V and J are TRBV12-3 or TRBV12-4 and TRBJ1-1, with 7 nucleotides matching TRBD1. The trim removed 1 base at V and 10 bases at J, leaving 9 bases unmatched. CDR3 length: 14 amino acids. The CDR3 sequence is CASSLGQGGFGAFF. CDR3 in DNA: TGTGCCAGCAGTTTAGGGCAGGGGGGCTTTGGAGCTTTCTTT.

This clonotype was detected only a few times. The genes are TRBV19 and TRBJ2-1; the match to TRBD1 covers 8 bases. Germline V gene data show CDR1 as LNHDA and CDR2 as SQIVND (reference sequence). After removal of 2 bases from V and 3 bases from J, the junction contained 3 bases not matched to a gene. The CDR3 runs to 15 residues. DNA for the CDR3: TGTGCCAGTAGTATACAGGGGGCCGGCTACAATGAGCAGTTCTTC. Its protein product is CASSIQGAGYNEQFF.

Only a few counts were recorded for this clonotype. This CDR3 reads CASSLGAGSWGQGAGELFF. Written as DNA, the CDR3 is TGTGCCAGCAGCTTAGGAGCCGGATCGTGGGGCCAGGGGGCCGGGGAGCTGTTTTTT. The chain uses TRBV7-9 and TRBJ2-2, with TRBD1 matching 7 bases. The CDR3 covers 19 residues. The trim removed 1 base at V and 6 bases at J, leaving 17 bases unmatched. Germline V lookup: CDR1 SEHNR, CDR2 FQNEAQ (reference sequence).

This clonotype was seen at least ten times. The chain combines TRBV19 with TRBJ2-5; 8 nucleotides line up with TRBD2. The V gene end was trimmed by 1 base and the J gene end by 1 base; junction bases not matched to a gene: 2. CDR3 length: 15 residues. CDR1 is LNHDA and CDR2 is SQIVND in the germline V gene (reference sequence). As DNA, the CDR3 is TGTGCCAGTAGTATAGCGGGGGGGAGCCAAGAGACCCAGTACTTC. It specifies CASSIAGGSQETQYF.

This clonotype was seen many times. V and J are TRBV27 and TRBJ2-5; no firm D call. V was shortened by 3 bases and J by 2 bases, with 10 bases between the two germline ends. This CDR3 has 14 residues. CDR1 is MNHEY and CDR2 is SMNVEV in the germline V gene (reference sequence). The CDR3 loop is CASSFMSDQETQYF. As DNA, the CDR3 is TGTGCCAGCAGTTTTATGTCAGATCAAGAGACCCAGTACTTC.